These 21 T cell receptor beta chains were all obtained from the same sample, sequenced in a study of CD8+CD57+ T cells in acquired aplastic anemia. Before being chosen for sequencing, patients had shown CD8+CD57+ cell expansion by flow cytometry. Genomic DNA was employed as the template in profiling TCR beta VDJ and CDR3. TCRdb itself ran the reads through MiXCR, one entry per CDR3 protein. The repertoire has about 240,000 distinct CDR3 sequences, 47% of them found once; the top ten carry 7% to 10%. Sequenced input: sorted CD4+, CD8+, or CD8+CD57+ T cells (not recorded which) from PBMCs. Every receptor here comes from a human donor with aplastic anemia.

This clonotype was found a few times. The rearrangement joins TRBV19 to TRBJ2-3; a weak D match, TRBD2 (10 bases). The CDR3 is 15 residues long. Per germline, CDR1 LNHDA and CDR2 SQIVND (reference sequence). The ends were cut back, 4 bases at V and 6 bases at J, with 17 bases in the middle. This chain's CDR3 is CASSSSGGTGDTQYF. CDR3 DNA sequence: TGTGCCAGTAGTAGTAGCGGGGGGACAGGGGATACGCAGTATTTT.

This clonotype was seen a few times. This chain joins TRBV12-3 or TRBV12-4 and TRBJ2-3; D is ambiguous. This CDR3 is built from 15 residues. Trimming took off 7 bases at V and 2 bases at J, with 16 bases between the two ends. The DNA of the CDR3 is TGTGCCAGCAACTCCCCCCTTATGTACACAGATACGCAGTATTTT. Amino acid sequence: CASNSPLMYTDTQYF.

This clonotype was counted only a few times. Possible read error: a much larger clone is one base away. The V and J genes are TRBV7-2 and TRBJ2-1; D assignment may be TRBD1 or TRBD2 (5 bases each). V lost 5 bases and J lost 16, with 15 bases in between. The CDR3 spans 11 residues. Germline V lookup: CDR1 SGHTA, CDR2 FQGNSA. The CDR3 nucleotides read TGTGCCAGCAGCGCCACCCGGGACCCCTTCTTC. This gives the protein CASSATRDPFF.

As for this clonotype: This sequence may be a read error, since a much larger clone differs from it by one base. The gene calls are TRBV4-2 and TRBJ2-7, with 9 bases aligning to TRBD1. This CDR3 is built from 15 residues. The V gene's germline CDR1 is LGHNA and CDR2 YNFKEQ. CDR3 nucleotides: TGTGCCTGCAGCTCATCCGGGACAGGGACCTACGAGCAGTACTTC. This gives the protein CACSSSGTGTYEQYF.

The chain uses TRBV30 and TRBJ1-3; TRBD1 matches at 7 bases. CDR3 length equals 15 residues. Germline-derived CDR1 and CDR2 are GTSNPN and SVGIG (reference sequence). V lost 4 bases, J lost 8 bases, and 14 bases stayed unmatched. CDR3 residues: CAWKRNTGDVDTIYF. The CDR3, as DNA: TGTGCCTGGAAACGTAACACAGGGGATGTCGACACCATATATTTT.

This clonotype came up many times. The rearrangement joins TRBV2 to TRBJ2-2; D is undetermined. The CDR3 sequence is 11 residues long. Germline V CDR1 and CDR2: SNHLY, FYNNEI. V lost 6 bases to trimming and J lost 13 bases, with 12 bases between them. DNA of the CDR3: TGTGCCAGCAGAGGAATACGTGGGCTGTTTTTT. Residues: CASRGIRGLFF.

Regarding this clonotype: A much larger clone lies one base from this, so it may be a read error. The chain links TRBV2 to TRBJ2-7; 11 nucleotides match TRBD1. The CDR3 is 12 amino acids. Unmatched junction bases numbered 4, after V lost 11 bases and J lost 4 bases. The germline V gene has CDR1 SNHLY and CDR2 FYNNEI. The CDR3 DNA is TGTGCCGGCGGGGACAGGGGGTACGAGCAGTACTTC. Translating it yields CAGGDRGYEQYF.

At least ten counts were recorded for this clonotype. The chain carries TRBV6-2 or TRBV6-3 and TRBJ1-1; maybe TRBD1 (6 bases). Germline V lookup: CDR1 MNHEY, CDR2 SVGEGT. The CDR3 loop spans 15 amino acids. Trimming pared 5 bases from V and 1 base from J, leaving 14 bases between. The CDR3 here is CASSRLTGANTEAFF. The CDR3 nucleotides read TGTGCCAGCAGTCGCTTGACAGGAGCGAACACTGAAGCTTTCTTT.

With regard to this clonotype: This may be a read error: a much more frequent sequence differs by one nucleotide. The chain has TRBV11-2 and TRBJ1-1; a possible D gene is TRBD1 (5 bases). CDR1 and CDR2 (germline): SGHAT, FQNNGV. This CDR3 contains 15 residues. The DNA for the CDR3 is TGTGCCGGCAGCGGAGGGGAAAGGGGGAACACTGAAGCTTTCTTT. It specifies CAGSGGERGNTEAFF.

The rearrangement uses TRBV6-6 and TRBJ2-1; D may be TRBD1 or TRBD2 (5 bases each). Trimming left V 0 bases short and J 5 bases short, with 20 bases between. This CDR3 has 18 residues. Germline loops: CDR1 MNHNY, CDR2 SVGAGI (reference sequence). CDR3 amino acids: CASSYSRGQTPGHNEQFF. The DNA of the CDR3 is TGTGCCAGCAGTTACTCGAGGGGTCAGACCCCCGGACACAATGAGCAGTTCTTC.

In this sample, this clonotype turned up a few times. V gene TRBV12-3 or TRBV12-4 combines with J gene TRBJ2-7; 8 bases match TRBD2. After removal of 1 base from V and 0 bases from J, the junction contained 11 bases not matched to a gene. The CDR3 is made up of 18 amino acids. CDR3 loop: CASSLGSSGRPSSYEQYF. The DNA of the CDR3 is TGTGCCAGCAGTTTAGGATCTAGCGGGCGTCCCAGCTCCTACGAGCAGTACTTC.

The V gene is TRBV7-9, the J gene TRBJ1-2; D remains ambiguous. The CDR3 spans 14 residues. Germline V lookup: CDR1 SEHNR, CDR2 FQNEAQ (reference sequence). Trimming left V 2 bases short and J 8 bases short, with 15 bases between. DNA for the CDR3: TGTGCCAGCAGCTTATTCGCAGGCCTTTTGGGCTACACCTTC. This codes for CASSLFAGLLGYTF.

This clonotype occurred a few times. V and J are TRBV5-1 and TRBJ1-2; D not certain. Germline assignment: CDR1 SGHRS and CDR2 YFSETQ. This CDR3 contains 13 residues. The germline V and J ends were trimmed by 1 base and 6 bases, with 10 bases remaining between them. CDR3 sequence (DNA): TGCGCCAGCAGCTTGTGGGAAGGGAATGGCTACACCTTC. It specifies CASSLWEGNGYTF.

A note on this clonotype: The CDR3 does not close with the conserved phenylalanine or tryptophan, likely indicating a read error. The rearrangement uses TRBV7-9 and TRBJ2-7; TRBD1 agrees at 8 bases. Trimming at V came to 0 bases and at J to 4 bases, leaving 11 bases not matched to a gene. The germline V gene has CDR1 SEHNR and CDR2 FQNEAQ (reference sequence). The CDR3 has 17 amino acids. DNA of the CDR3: TGTGCCAGCAGCTTAGCGGAAGGACAGGGTACCGCGTACGAGCAGTACCTC. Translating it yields CASSLAEGQGTAYEQYL.

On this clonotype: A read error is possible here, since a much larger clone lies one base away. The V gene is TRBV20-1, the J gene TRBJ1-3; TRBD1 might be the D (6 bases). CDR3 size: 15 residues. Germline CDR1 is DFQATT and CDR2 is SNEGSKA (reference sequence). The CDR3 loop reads CSARVTGSSGNAIYF. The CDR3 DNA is TGCAGTGCTAGAGTCACAGGGTCCTCTGGAAACGCCATATATTTT.

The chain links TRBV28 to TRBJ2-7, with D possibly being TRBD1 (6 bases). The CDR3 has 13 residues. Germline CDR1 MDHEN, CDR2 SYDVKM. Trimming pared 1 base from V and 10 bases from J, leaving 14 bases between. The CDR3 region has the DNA TGTGCCAGCAGTTTATTCAGGGGTGTCGTACAGTACTTC. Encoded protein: CASSLFRGVVQYF.

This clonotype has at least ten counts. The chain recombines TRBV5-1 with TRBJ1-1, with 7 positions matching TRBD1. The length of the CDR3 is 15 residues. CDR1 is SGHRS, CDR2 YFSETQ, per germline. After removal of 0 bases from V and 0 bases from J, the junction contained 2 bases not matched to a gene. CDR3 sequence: CASSLEGQLNTEAFF. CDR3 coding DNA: TGCGCCAGCAGCTTGGAGGGACAGCTGAACACTGAAGCTTTCTTT. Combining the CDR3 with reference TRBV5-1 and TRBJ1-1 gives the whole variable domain KAGVTQTPRYLIKTRGQQVTLSCSPISGHRSVSWYQQTPGQGLQFLFEYFSETQRNKGNFPGRFSGRQFSNSRSEMNVSTLELGDSALYLCASSLEGQLNTEAFFGQGTRLTVV.

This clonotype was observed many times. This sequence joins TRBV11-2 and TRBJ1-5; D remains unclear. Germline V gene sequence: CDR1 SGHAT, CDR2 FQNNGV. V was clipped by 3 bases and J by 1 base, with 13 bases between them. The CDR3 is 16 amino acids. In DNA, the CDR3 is TGTGCCAGCAGCTTGTCTCAGCTAGGGAGCAATCAGCCCCAGCATTTT. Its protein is CASSLSQLGSNQPQHF.

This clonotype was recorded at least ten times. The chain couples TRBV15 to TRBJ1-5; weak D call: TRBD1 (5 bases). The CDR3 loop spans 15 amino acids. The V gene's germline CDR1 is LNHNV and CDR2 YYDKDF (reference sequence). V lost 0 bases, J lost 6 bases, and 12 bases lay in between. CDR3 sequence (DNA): TGTGCCACCAGCAGAGATTCCGGGGCTGGTCAGCCCCAGCATTTT. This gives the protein CATSRDSGAGQPQHF.

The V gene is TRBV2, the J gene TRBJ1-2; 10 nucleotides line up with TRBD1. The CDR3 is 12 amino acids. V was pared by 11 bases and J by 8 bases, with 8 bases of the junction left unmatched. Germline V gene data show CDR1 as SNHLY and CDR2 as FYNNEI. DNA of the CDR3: TGTGCCGTACAGACAGGGGGCTTAGGCTACACCTTC. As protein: CAVQTGGLGYTF.

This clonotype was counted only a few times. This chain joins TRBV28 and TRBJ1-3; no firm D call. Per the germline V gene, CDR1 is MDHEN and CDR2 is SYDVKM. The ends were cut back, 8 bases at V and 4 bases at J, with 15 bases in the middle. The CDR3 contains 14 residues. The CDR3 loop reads CASLGEIGGNTIYF. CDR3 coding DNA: TGTGCCAGCCTGGGTGAAATAGGAGGAAACACCATATATTTT.